The clone carrying this TCR beta chain was detected once. Sequenced by immunoSEQ multiplex PCR; TCRdb stores in-frame clones only, minus some. Here the sample spans about 2.2 million clones, about 93% being singletons. This record belongs to a study of shared clonotypes between healthy human individuals. Germline lookup yields CDR1 MNHEY and CDR2 SMNVEV (reference sequence). The CDR3 extends over 17 amino acids. Germline trimming cut 5 bases from V and 5 bases from J; bases unmatched to any gene: 15. The naive CD8 fraction comprised CD45RO-negative cells positively selected for CCR7 and excluded terminally differentiated effector memory CD45RA+ cells.

Input material: naive CD8+ T cells from PBMCs. This rearrangement joins TRBV27 to TRBJ1-2, with 9 bases matching TRBD1. This TCR was recovered from a man between 18 and 35 years old in good health. Some clones in this sample may be carry-over from other donors' samples. CDR3 protein: CASSTEGSGTGRYGYTF. The CDR3 DNA sequence: TGTGCCAGCAGTACTGAAGGGTCCGGGACAGGGAGGTATGGCTACACCTTC.